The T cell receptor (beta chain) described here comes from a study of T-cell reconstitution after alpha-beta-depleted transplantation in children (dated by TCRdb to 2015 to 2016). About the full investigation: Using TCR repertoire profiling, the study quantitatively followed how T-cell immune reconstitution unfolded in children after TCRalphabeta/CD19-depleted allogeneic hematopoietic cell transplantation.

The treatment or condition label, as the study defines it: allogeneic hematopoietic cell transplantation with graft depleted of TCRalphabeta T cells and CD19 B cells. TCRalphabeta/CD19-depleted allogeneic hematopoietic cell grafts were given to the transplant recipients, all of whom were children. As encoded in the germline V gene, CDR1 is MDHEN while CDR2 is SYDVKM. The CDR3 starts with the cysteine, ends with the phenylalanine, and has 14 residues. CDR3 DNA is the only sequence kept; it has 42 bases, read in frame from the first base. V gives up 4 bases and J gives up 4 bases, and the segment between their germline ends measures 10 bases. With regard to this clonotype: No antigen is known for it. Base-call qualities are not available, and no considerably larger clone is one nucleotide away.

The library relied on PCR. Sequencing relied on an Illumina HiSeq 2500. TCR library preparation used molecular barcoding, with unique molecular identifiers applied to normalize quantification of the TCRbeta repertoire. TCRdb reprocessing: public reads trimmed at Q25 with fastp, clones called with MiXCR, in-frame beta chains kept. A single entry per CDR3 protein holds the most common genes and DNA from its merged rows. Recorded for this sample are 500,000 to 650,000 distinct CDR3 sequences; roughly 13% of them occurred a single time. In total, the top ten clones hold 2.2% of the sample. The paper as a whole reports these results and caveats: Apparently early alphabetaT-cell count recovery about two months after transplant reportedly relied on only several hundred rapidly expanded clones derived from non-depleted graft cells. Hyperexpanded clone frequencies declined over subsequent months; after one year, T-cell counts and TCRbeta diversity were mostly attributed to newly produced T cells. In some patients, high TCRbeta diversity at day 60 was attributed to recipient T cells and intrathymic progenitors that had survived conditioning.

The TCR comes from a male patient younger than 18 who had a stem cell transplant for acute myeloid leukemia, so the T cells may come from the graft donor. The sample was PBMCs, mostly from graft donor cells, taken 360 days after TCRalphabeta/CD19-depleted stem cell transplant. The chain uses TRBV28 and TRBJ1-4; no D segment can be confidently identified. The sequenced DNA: TGTGCCAGCAGTTCCCCGGGTTTTAATGAAAAACTGTTTTTT. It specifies CASSSPGFNEKLFF.